This TCR beta chain was obtained from a study of blood T cell repertoires in COVID-19. Study details: Samples came from the United States, Italy and Spain, spanning acute and convalescent COVID-19.

Measured with immunoSEQ multiplex PCR; TCRdb has only the in-frame clones, and not every one. In the table there are some 130,000 clones, roughly nine tenths of which are singletons. Trimming cost V 3 bases and J 6 bases, with 18 bases left between them. Germline V lookup: CDR1 LGHDT, CDR2 YNNKEL (reference sequence). The CDR3 runs to 16 residues. The sequence was collected from a man aged 45-65 years with active COVID-19. The specimen sequenced was peripheral blood. The chain joins TRBV3-1 (or the pseudogene TRBV3-2) to TRBJ2-4; perhaps TRBD2 as D (5 bases). This CDR3 reads CASSQEAGVRGNIQYF. The CDR3 DNA follows: TGTGCCAGCAGCCAGGAGGCTGGGGTGCGAGGAAACATTCAGTACTTC.